A single sample gave rise to the 10 T cell receptor beta chains below, sequenced in a study of Ad26.COV2.S vaccination and SARS-CoV-2 variants (dated by TCRdb to 2020 to 2022). The library was built by means of the immunoSEQ multiplex PCR assay. Drawn from immuneACCESS, this table holds only the in-frame rearrangements with V and J called that TCRdb kept. Clones are partly lost; checked studies trace under half to an unresolved V gene and leave the rest unexplained. This sample holds some 270,000 clones; around 88% were observed only once. The ten largest clones add up to under 3% of the sample. Taken with the paper, the label for treatment or condition translates to: approximately 18 received Ad26.COV2.S at low or high dose, single or two shots; about 5 received placebo; per-sample allocation not given. For vaccine and placebo recipients, repertoires were sequenced using samples collected on day 63 after the first injection.

The specimen was peripheral blood, collected in a trial of Ad26.COV2.S vaccine versus placebo. Receptor source: a person between 18 and 65 years old who received the Ad26.COV2.S COVID-19 vaccine or a placebo.

The chain recombines TRBV19 with TRBJ2-5, with TRBD1 identical over 7 bases. This CDR3 is 14 amino acids long. The germline V gene has CDR1 LNHDA and CDR2 SQIVND (reference sequence). Germline trimming cut 3 bases from V and 4 bases from J; bases unmatched to any gene: 5. Written as DNA, the CDR3 is TGTGCCAGTAGTATGTACAGGGGCGGAGAGACCCAGTACTTC. It yields the protein CASSMYRGGETQYF. The variable domain in full, completed from reference TRBV19 and TRBJ2-5, reads DGGITQSPKYLFRKEGQNVTLSCEQNLNHDAMYWYRQDPGQGLRLIYYSQIVNDFQKGDIAEGYSVSREKKESFPLTVTSAQKNPTAFYLCASSMYRGGETQYFGPGTRLLVL.

The chain links TRBV18 to TRBJ2-1; possibly TRBD1 or TRBD2 for D (5 bases each). Per germline, CDR1 KGHSH and CDR2 LQKENI. Trimming took 3 bases from V and 7 from J, leaving 10 bases between them. This CDR3 is 13 amino acids long. CDR3 sequence reads: CASSPGPANEQFF. The CDR3 region has the DNA TGTGCCAGCTCACCGGGACCCGCGAATGAGCAGTTCTTC. The full variable domain, in which reference TRBV18 and TRBJ2-1 provide the parts outside the CDR3, is NAGVMQNPRHLVRRRGQEARLRCSPMKGHSHVYWYRQLPEEGLKFMVYLQKENIIDESGMPKERFSAEFPKEGPSILRIQQVVRGDSAAYFCASSPGPANEQFFGPGTRLTVL.

The chain links TRBV5-6 to TRBJ1-5, with 8 bases aligning to TRBD1. The CDR3 extends over 15 amino acids. Germline CDR1 reads SGHDT; CDR2 reads YYEEEE. The V gene end was trimmed by 7 bases and the J gene end by 7 bases; junction bases not matched to a gene: 13. This CDR3 reads CASSTTGAGHQPQHF. CDR3 sequence (DNA): TGTGCCAGCTCCACGACAGGGGCGGGCCACCAGCCCCAGCATTTT.

CDR3 sequence: CASSYLAGVPYNEQFF. The CDR3 DNA reads as TGTGCCAGCAGTTACCTTGCGGGAGTGCCCTACAATGAGCAGTTCTTC. This sequence joins TRBV6-5 and TRBJ2-1; the match to TRBD2 covers 7 bases. There are 16 residues in the CDR3. CDR1 MNHEY and CDR2 SVGAGI come from the germline V gene. Losses at the gene ends were 2 bases for V and 2 bases for J; bases not matched to a gene: 6.

The V and J genes are TRBV18 and TRBJ1-4; 7 nucleotides agree with TRBD1. The trim removed 0 bases at V and 8 bases at J, leaving 9 bases unmatched. Germline lookup yields CDR1 KGHSH and CDR2 LQKENI. The CDR3 sequence is 16 residues long. CDR3 amino acids: CASSPPRQGLKEKLFF. The CDR3 DNA reads as TGTGCCAGCTCACCACCGAGACAGGGACTGAAGGAAAAACTGTTTTTT. The entire variable domain, with the rest obtained from reference TRBV18 and TRBJ1-4, is as follows: NAGVMQNPRHLVRRRGQEARLRCSPMKGHSHVYWYRQLPEEGLKFMVYLQKENIIDESGMPKERFSAEFPKEGPSILRIQQVVRGDSAAYFCASSPPRQGLKEKLFFGSGTQLSVL.

The chain joins TRBV4-3 to TRBJ2-3; maybe TRBD2 (5 bases). The CDR3 length is 15 residues. V was pared by 0 bases and J by 8 bases, with 15 bases between. Germline CDR1 and CDR2: LGHNA and YSLEER. The CDR3 spells CASSQDRVGVGTQYF. CDR3 DNA: TGCGCCAGCAGCCAAGATCGGGTCGGGGTGGGTACGCAGTATTTT.

The chain carries TRBV4-2 and TRBJ2-2, with TRBD2 identical over 9 bases. The V and J ends lost 4 bases and 6 bases, in that order; junction bases with no gene match: 15. This CDR3 has 18 residues. Germline V gives CDR1 LGHNA, CDR2 YNFKEQ. DNA of the CDR3: TGTGCCAGCAGCCGCAACGGGCGGGGGGGCATAAGCGCCGGGGAGCTGTTTTTT. It specifies CASSRNGRGGISAGELFF.

The V gene is TRBV5-1, the J gene TRBJ2-5; 10 bases are a match to TRBD2. Germline V gene sequence: CDR1 SGHRS, CDR2 YFSETQ. Trimming cost V 4 bases and J 5 bases; bases outside gene matches: 8. The CDR3 is 15 amino acids. The CDR3 bases are TGCGCCAGCAGCCCCGGGACTAGCGATCGCGAGACCCAGTACTTC. Amino acid sequence: CASSPGTSDRETQYF. Looking up the rest from reference TRBV5-1 and TRBJ2-5 gives the full variable domain: KAGVTQTPRYLIKTRGQQVTLSCSPISGHRSVSWYQQTPGQGLQFLFEYFSETQRNKGNFPGRFSGRQFSNSRSEMNVSTLELGDSALYLCASSPGTSDRETQYFGPGTRLLVL.

The chain couples TRBV5-1 to TRBJ2-7; D unclear. Looked up from germline, CDR1 is SGHRS and CDR2 is YFSETQ. The CDR3 is made up of 14 amino acids. The V and J ends lost 0 bases and 3 bases respectively, with 10 bases between them. CDR3 sequence reads: CASSLDVVSYEQYF. DNA for the CDR3: TGCGCCAGCAGCTTGGATGTGGTGAGCTACGAGCAGTACTTC.

The chain uses TRBV9 and TRBJ1-1; D not resolved. This CDR3 is built from 13 residues. CDR1 is SGDLS and CDR2 is YYNGEE in the germline V gene. Trimming took off 0 bases at V and 0 bases at J, with 3 bases between the two ends. DNA of the CDR3: TGTGCCAGCAGCGTAGTGCTGAACACTGAAGCTTTCTTT. Translated, it gives CASSVVLNTEAFF.